Only a few counts were recorded for the clone carrying this T cell receptor beta chain. The CDR3 does not end in the conserved phenylalanine or tryptophan, so this is likely a read error. Construction of TCR beta libraries relied on iRepertoire HTBI primers and on Arm-PCR targeting CDR3 regions. Each CDR3 protein gets one entry after TCRdb re-called the multiplex PCR reads with MiXCR. Here the sample spans about 290,000 distinct CDR3 sequences, around 20% being singletons. The CDR3 sequence is 13 residues long. Germline CDR1 is SGHRS and CDR2 is YFSETQ. V gave up 4 bases and J gave up 8 bases, with 15 bases separating them. As for time point: persistent/refractory GD, antithyroid drugs over 5 years with positive TRAb. From PBMCs, RNA was extracted and then used to make the TCR library. The authors drew patients from an endocrinology department in Xi'an, China. This sample was included in a study of regulatory T cells in long-lasting Graves disease.

The clonotype comes from a female donor with Graves disease. The chain links TRBV5-1 to TRBJ1-1, with D perhaps matching TRBD1 (6 bases). The sequencing used peripheral blood mononuclear cells (PBMCs), collected when the disease was refractory, from a patient treated with antithyroid drugs. The CDR3 DNA reads as TGCGCCAGCAGCCTGACAGGAGACCGCGAAGCTTTCCTT. Amino acid sequence: CASSLTGDREAFL.